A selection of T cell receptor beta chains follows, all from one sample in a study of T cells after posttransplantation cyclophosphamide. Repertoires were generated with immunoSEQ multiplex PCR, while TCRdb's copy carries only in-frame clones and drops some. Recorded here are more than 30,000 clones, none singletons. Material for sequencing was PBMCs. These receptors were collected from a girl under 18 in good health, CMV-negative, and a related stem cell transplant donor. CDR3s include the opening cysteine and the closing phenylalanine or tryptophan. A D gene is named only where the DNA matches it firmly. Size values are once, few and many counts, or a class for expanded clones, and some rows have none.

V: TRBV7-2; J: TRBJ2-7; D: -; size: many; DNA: TGTGCCAGCAGCCCCAGCGGACAGAGACGTTACTTGGAGTACTTC; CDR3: CASSPSGQRRYLEYF
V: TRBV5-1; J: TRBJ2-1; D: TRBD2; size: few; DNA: TGCGCCAGCACCGAAATAGCGGGAGGCTACAATGAGCAGTTCTTC; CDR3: CASTEIAGGYNEQFF
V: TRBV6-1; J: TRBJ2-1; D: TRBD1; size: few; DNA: TGTGCCAGCTCTGACAGGGATGGATACAATGAGCAGTTCTTC; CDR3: CASSDRDGYNEQFF
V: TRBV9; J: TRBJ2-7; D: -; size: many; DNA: TGTGCCAGCAGCCCCCGGTTTACGGCCTACGAGCAGTACTTC; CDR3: CASSPRFTAYEQYF
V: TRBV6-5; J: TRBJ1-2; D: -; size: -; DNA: TGTGCCAGCAGTCGACAGGAGGAATACACCTTC; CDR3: CASSRQEEYTF
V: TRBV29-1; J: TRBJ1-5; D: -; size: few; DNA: TGCAGCGTGAATTCAGGGTCGGGTCAGCCCCAGCATTTT; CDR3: CSVNSGSGQPQHF
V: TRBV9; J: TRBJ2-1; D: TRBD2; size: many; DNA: TGTGCCAGCAGCGTACTGGCTAGCGGGAGGGATGAGCAGTTCTTC; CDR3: CASSVLASGRDEQFF
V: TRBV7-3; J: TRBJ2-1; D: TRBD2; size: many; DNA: TGTGCCAGCAGCTTAACTCCTACTAGCGGGGGTTACAATGAGCAGTTCTTC; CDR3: CASSLTPTSGGYNEQFF
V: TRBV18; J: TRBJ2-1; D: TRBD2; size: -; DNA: TGTGCCAGCTCAAGGGCGGGAGTCGGTAATGAGCAGTTCTTC; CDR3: CASSRAGVGNEQFF
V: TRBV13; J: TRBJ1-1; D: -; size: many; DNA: TGTGCCAGCAGCTCTACGACAGTTTCGGGTAACACTGAAGCTTTCTTT; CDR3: CASSSTTVSGNTEAFF
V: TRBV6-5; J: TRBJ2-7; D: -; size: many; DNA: TGTGCCAGCAGGGGACTCTATGTAGGCGAGCAGTACTTC; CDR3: CASRGLYVGEQYF
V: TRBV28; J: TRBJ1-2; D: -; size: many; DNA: TGTGCCAGCAAATACCGGGGAGGCTACACCTTC; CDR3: CASKYRGGYTF
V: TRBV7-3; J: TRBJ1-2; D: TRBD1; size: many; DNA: TGTGCCAGCAGCTTGACAGGGGGCTATGGCTACACCTTC; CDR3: CASSLTGGYGYTF
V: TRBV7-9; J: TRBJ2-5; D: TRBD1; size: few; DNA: TGTGCCAGCAGCTTAGCGGACTGGGACAGGGGGCCCCAAGAGACCCAGTACTTC; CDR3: CASSLADWDRGPQETQYF
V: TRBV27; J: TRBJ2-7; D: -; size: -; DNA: TGTGCCACCGCTAGGACAGTCCCCTACGAGCAGTACTTC; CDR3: CATARTVPYEQYF
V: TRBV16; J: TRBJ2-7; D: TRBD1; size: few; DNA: TGTGCCAGCAGCCTTCATTGGACAGGATCCTACGAGCAGTACTTC; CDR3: CASSLHWTGSYEQYF
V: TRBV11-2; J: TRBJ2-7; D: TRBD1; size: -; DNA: TGTGCCAGCAGCTTCTCCGACAGGGGGCTATACGAGCAGTACTTC; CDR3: CASSFSDRGLYEQYF
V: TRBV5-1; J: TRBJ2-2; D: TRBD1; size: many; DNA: TGCGCCAGCAGACAGGGGAGTCTAAATACCGGGGAGCTGTTTTTT; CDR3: CASRQGSLNTGELFF
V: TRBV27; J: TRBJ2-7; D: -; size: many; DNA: TGTGCCAGCAGTTTCAAGCCGGGTCGGTACGAGCAGTACTTC; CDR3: CASSFKPGRYEQYF
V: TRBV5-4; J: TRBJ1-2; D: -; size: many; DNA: TGTGCCAGCAGCGCGGGTGGGTGGGGCTACACCTTC; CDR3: CASSAGGWGYTF
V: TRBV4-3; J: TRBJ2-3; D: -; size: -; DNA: TGCGCCAGCAGCCAAGAGGCACCCGGGGATACGCAGTATTTT; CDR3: CASSQEAPGDTQYF
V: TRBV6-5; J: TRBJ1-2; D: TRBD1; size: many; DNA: TGTGCCAGCAGTTACTCGAGGACAGGGTGGGATGGCTACACCTTC; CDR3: CASSYSRTGWDGYTF
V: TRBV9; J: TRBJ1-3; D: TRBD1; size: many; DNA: TGTGCCAGCAGCGTAGGGGTGACAGGGTCAGGAAACACCATATATTTT; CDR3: CASSVGVTGSGNTIYF
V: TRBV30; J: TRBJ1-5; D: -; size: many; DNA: TGTGCCTGGAGTAGGGAGAGCAATCAGCCCCAGCATTTT; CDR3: CAWSRESNQPQHF
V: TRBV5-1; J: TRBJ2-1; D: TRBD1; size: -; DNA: TGCGCCAGCAGCTTGCAGGGGGCGGACGAGCAGTTCTTC; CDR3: CASSLQGADEQFF
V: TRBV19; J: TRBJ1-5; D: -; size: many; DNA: TGTGCCAGTAGTATTACCTGGGAGGAGGGCAATCAGCCCCAGCATTTT; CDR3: CASSITWEEGNQPQHF
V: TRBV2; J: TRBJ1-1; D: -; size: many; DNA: TGTGCCAGCACCCGGTCCGTTGAAGCTTTCTTT; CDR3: CASTRSVEAFF
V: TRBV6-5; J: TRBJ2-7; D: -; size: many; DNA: TGTGCCAGCAGAAACGGCCGGACAGACTCCTACGAGCAGTACTTC; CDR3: CASRNGRTDSYEQYF
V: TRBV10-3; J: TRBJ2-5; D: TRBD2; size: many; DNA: TGTGCCATCAATCTAGCGGGGGGGCCGGGGCAAGAGACCCAGTACTTC; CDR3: CAINLAGGPGQETQYF
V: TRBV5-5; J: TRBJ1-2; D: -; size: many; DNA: TGTGCCAGCAGCCGAATTAGGGCTCTGGGGCATGGCTACACCTTC; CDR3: CASSRIRALGHGYTF
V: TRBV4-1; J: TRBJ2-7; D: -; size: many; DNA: TGCGCCAGCAGCCGGCCACAGGCTACCTACGAGCAGTACTTC; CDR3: CASSRPQATYEQYF
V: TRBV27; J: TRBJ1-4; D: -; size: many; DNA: TGTGCCAGCAGTTGGAGATGGAGGTTGAAAAAGGATGAAAAACTGTTTTTT; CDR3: CASSWRWRLKKDEKLFF
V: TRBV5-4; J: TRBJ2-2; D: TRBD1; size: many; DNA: TGTGCCAGCAGCTTGGGTGGGACAGTCCAGAACACCGGGGAGCTGTTTTTT; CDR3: CASSLGGTVQNTGELFF
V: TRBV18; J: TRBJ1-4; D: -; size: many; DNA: TGTGCCAGCTCACCACGGGCTCGTAATGAAAAACTGTTTTTT; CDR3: CASSPRARNEKLFF
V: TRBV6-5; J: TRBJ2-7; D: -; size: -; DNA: TGTGCCAGCAGTTCCCAGTACGAGCAGTACTTC; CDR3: CASSSQYEQYF
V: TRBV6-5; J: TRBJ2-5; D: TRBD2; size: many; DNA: TGTGCCAGCAGTTACTCAAGGACTAGCGGACAAGAGACCCAGTACTTC; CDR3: CASSYSRTSGQETQYF
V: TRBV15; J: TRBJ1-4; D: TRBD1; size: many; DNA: TGTGCCACCAGCCGGGGAACGGGGGGACAGGGGTTCGAAAAACTGTTTTTT; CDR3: CATSRGTGGQGFEKLFF
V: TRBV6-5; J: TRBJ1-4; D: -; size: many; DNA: TGTGCCAGCAGTTACTCGACAGGTTCGAGGGAAAAACTGTTTTTT; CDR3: CASSYSTGSREKLFF
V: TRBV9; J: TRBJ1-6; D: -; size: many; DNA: TGTGCCAGCAGCGTTGACAGGAATAATTCACCCCTCCACTTT; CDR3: CASSVDRNNSPLHF
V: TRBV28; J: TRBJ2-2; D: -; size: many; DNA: TGTGCCAGCAGTTTGCTGACAAACGTCACCGGGGAGCTGTTTTTT; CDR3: CASSLLTNVTGELFF
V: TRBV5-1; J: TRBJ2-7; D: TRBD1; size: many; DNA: TGCGCCAGCAGCTTGACAGGGGACGCCTACGAGCAGTACTTC; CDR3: CASSLTGDAYEQYF
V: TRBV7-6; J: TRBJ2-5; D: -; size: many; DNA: TGTGCCAGCAGCCGATACCCGGGGGAGACCCAGTACTTC; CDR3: CASSRYPGETQYF
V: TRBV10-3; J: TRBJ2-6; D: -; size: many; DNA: TGTGCCATCAGTGAGTCTGGCGGCTTAAGGGGGGCCAACGTCCTGACTTTC; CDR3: CAISESGGLRGANVLTF